This entry describes one T cell receptor (beta chain). Its antigen is undetermined. The sample is drawn from a study of vaccination and CD4 T cells after COVID-19. Time point in this sample: late sampling 161 to 241 days after vaccination in three convalescent patients. Treatment specified: roughly 10-day PBMC culture with coronavirus spike peptide pools or control peptides (ViraFEST assay). Peptide pools at roughly 11 ug/ml, together with 8.5 to 10 IU/ml IL-2, were added to cultures of two million PBMCs per well. Trimming took 0 bases from V and 8 from J, leaving 13 bases between them. The CDR3 is made up of 14 amino acids. Per the germline V gene, CDR1 is MNHEY and CDR2 is SVGAGI. Cultured CD4+ T cell DNA underwent sequencing with the Oncomine TCR Beta short-read assay. Cultured CD4+ T cells yielded the extracted genomic DNA. TCRdb re-called the PCR reads with MiXCR, one entry per CDR3 protein. The sample shows 20,000 to 25,000 distinct CDR3 sequences, about half of them seen only once.

This chain joins TRBV6-5 and TRBJ1-2; D uncertain. The receptor comes from a human donor who had recovered from COVID-19. The sequencing here drew on CD4+ T cells from blood, cultured in vitro, taken about 7 months after SARS-CoV-2 vaccination. The CDR3 sequence is CASSYSWRGEGYTF. In DNA, the CDR3 is TGTGCCAGCAGTTACTCGTGGCGGGGAGAAGGCTACACCTTC.